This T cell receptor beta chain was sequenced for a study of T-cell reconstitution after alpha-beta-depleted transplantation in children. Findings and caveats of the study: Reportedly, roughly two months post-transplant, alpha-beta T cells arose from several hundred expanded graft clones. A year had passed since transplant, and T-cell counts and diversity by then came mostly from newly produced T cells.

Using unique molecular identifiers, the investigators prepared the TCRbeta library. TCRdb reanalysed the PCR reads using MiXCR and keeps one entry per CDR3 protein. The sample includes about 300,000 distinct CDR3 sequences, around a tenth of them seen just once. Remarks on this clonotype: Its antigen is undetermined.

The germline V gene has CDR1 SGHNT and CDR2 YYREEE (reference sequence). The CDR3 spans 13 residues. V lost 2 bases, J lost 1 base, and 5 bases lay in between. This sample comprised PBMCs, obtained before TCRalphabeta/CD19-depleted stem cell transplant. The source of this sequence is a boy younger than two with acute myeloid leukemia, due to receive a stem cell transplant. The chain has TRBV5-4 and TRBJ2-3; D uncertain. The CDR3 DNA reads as TGTGCCAGCAGCTTTCTGGGCACAGATACGCAGTATTTT. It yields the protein CASSFLGTDTQYF.